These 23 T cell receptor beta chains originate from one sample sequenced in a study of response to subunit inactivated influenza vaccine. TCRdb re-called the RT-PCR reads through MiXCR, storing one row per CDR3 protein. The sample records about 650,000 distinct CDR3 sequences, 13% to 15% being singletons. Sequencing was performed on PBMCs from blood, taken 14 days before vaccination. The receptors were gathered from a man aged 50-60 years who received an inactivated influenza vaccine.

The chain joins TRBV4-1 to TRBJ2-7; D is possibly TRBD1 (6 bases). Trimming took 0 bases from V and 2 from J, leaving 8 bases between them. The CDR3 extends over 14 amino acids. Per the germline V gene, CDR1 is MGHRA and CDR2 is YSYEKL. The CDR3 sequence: CASSQEQGPYEQYF. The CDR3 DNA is TGCGCCAGCAGCCAAGAACAGGGTCCCTACGAGCAGTACTTC.

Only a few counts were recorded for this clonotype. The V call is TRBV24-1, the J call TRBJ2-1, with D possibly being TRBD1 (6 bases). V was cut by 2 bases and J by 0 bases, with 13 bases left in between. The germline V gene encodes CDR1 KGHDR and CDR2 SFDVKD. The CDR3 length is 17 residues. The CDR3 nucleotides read TGTGCCACCAGTGATTCTCCAGGGGTTCCCTCCTACAATGAGCAGTTCTTC. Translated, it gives CATSDSPGVPSYNEQFF.

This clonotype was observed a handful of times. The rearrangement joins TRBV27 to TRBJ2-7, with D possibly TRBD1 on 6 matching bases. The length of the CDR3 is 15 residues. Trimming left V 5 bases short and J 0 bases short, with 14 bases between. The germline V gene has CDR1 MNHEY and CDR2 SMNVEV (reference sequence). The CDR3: CASSIGGRSSYEQYF. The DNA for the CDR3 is TGTGCCAGCAGTATAGGGGGTCGGAGCTCCTACGAGCAGTACTTC.

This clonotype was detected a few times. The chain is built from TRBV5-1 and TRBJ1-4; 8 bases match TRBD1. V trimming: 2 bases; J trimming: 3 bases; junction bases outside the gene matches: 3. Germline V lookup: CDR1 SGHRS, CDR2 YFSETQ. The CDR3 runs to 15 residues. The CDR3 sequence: CASSLQGVANEKLFF. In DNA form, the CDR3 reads TGCGCCAGCAGCTTACAGGGGGTCGCTAATGAAAAACTGTTTTTT.

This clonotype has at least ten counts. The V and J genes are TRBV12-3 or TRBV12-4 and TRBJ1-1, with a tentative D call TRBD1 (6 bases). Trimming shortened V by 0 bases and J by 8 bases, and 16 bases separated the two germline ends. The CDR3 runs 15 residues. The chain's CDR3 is CASSLASLGGREAFF. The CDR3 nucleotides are TGTGCCAGCAGTTTAGCGTCCTTGGGGGGGCGCGAAGCTTTCTTT.

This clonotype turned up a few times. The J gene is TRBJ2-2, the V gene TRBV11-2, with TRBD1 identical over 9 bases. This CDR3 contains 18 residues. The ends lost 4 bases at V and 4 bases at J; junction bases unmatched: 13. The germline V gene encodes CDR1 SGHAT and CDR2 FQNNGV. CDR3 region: CASSYVFGQGPSTGELFF. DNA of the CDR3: TGTGCCAGCAGCTATGTTTTCGGACAGGGGCCCTCCACCGGGGAGCTGTTTTTT.

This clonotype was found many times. The CDR3 region is CASSFTGGKQTYEQYF. CDR3 bases: TGCGCCAGCAGCTTCACAGGGGGCAAACAGACTTACGAGCAGTACTTC. V is TRBV5-1 and J is TRBJ2-7, with 9 nucleotides matching TRBD1. CDR1 and CDR2 (germline): SGHRS, YFSETQ. Trimming removed 2 bases from V and 4 bases from J; junction bases left unmatched: 10. The CDR3 has 16 residues. Combining the CDR3 with reference TRBV5-1 and TRBJ2-7 gives the whole variable domain KAGVTQTPRYLIKTRGQQVTLSCSPISGHRSVSWYQQTPGQGLQFLFEYFSETQRNKGNFPGRFSGRQFSNSRSEMNVSTLELGDSALYLCASSFTGGKQTYEQYFGPGTRLTVT.

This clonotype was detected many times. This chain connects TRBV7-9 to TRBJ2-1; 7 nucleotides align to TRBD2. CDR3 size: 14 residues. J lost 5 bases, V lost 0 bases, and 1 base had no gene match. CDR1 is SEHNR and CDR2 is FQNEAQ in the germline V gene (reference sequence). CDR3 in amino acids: CASSLAGGDNEQFF. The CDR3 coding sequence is TGTGCCAGCAGCTTAGCGGGAGGGGACAATGAGCAGTTCTTC. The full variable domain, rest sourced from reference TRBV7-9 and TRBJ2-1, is DTGVSQNPRHKITKRGQNVTFRCDPISEHNRLYWYRQTLGQGPEFLTYFQNEAQLEKSRLLSDRFSAERPKGSFSTLEIQRTEQGDSAMYLCASSLAGGDNEQFFGPGTRLTVL.

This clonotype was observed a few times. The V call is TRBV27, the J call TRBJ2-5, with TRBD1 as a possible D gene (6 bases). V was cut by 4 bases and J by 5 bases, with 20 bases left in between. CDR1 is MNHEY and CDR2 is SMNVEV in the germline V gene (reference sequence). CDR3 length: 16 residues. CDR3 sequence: CASSSNGQQGRETQYF. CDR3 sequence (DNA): TGTGCCAGCAGTTCTAACGGACAACAGGGCCGGGAGACCCAGTACTTC.

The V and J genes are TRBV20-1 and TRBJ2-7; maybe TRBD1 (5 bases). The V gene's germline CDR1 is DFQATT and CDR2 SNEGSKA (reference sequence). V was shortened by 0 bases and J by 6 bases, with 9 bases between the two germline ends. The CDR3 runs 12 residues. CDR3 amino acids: CSARDRVPEQYF. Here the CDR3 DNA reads TGCAGTGCTAGAGACAGGGTCCCCGAGCAGTACTTC.

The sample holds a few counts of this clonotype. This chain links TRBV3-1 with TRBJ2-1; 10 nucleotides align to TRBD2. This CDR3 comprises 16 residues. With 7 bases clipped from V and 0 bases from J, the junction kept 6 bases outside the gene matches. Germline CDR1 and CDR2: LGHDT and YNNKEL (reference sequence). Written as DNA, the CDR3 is TGTGCCAGCAATGGACTAGCGGATAGCTCCTACAATGAGCAGTTCTTC. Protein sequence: CASNGLADSSYNEQFF.

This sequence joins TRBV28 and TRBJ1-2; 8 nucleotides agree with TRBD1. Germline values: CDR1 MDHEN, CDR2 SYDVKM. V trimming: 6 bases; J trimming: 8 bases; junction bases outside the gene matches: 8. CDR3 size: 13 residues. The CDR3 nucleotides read TGTGCCAGCAGGACGGGACAGGTGTTGGGCTACACCTTC. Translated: CASRTGQVLGYTF.

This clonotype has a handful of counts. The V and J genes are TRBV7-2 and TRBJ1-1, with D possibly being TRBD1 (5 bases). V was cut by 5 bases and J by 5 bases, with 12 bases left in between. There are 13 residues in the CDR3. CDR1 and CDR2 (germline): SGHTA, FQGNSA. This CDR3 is CASSVYRGTEAFF. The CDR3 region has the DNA TGTGCCAGCAGCGTATACCGGGGGACTGAAGCTTTCTTT. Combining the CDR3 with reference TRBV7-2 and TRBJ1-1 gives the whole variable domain GAGVSQSPSNKVTEKGKDVELRCDPISGHTALYWYRQSLGQGLEFLIYFQGNSAPDKSGLPSDRFSAERTGGSVSTLTIQRTQQEDSAVYLCASSVYRGTEAFFGQGTRLTVV.

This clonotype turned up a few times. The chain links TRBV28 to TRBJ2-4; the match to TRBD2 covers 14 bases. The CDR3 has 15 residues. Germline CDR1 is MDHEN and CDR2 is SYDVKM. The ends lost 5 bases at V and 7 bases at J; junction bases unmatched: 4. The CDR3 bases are TGTGCCAGCAGTCCTGGGACTAGCGGGAGTAACATTCAGTACTTC. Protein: CASSPGTSGSNIQYF.

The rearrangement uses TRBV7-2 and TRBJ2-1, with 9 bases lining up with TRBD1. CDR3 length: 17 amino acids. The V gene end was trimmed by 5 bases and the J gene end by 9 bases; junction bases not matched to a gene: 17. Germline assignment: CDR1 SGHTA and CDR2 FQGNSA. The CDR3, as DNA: TGTGCCAGCAGCCAACTCCCCCTCGGGACAGGGAGGAGTGAGCAGTTCTTC. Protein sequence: CASSQLPLGTGRSEQFF.

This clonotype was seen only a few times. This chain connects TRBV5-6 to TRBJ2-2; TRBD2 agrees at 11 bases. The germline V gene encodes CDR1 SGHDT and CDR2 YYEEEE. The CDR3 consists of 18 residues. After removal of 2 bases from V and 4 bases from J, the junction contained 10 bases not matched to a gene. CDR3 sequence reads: CASSFITSGGILTGELFF. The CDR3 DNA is TGTGCCAGCAGCTTTATAACTAGCGGGGGAATCCTCACCGGGGAGCTGTTTTTT. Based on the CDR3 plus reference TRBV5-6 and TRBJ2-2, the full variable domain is DAGVTQSPTHLIKTRGQQVTLRCSPKSGHDTVSWYQQALGQGPQFIFQYYEEEERQRGNFPDRFSGHQFPNYSSELNVNALLLGDSALYLCASSFITSGGILTGELFFGEGSRLTVL.

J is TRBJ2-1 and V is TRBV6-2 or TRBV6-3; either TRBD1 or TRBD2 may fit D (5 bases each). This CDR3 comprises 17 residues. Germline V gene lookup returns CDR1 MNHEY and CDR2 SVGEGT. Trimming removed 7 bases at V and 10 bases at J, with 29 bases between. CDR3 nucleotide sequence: TGTGCCAGCAACTACCGGGACCGGGATCCACTCCCTTGGGAGCAGTTCTTC. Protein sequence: CASNYRDRDPLPWEQFF.

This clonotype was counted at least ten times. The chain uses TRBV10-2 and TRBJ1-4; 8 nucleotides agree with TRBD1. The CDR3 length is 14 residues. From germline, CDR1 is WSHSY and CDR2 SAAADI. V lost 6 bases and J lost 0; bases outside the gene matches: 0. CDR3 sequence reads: CASRGQATNEKLFF. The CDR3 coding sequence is TGCGCCAGCAGGGGACAGGCAACTAATGAAAAACTGTTTTTT.

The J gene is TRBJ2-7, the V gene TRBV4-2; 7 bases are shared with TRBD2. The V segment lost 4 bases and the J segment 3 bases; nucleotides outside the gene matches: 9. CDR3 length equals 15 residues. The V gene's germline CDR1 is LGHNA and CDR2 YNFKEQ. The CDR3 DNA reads TGTGCCAGCAGCCCGAGCAGCGGGGACGGCTACGAGCAGTACTTC. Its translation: CASSPSSGDGYEQYF.

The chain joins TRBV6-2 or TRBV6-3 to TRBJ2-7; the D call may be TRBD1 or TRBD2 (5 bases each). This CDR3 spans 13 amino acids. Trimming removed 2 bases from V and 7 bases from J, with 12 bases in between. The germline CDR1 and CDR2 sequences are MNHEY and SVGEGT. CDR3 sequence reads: CASSYVGTVEQYF. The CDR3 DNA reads TGTGCCAGCAGTTACGTTGGGACGGTTGAGCAGTACTTC.

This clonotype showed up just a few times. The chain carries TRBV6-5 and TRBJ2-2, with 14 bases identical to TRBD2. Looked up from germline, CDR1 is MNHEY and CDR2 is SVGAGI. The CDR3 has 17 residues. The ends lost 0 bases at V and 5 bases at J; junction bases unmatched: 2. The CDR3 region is CASSYSTSGGATGELFF. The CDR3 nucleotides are TGTGCCAGCAGTTACTCGACTAGCGGGGGGGCAACCGGGGAGCTGTTTTTT.

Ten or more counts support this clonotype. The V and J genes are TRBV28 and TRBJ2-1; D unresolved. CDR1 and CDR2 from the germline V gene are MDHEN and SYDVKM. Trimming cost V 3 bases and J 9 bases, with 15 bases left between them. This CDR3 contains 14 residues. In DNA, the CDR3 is TGTGCCAGCAGTTTGGCTAGTCTGATATTTGAGCAGTTCTTC. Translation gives CASSLASLIFEQFF.

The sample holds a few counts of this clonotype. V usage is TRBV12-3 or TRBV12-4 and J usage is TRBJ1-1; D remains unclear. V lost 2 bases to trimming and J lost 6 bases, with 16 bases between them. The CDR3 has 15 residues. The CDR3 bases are TGTGCCAGCAGTTTAAACCCGAATGGAAGGTCTGAAGCTTTCTTT. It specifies CASSLNPNGRSEAFF.